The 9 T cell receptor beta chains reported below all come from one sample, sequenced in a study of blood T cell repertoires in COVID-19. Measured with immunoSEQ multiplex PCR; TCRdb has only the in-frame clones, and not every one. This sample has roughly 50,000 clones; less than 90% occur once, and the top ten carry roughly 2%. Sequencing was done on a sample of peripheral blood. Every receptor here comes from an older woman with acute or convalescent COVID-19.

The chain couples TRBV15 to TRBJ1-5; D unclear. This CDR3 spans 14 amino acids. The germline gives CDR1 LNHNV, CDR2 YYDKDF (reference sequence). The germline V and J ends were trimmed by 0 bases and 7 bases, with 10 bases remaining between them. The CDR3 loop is CATSREGGGQPQHF. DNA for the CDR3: TGTGCCACCAGCAGAGAAGGCGGCGGACAGCCCCAGCATTTT. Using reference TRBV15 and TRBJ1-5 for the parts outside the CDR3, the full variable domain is DAMVIQNPRYQVTQFGKPVTLSCSQTLNHNVMYWYQQKSSQAPKLLFHYYDKDFNNEADTPDNFQSRRPNTSFCFLDIRSPGLGDTAMYLCATSREGGGQPQHFGDGTRLSIL.

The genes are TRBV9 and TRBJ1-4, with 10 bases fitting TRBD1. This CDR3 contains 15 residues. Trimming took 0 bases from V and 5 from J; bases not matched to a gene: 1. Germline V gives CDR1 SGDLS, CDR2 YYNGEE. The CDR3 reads CASSVVGQGNEKLFF. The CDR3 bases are TGTGCCAGCAGCGTAGTGGGACAGGGGAATGAAAAACTGTTTTTT.

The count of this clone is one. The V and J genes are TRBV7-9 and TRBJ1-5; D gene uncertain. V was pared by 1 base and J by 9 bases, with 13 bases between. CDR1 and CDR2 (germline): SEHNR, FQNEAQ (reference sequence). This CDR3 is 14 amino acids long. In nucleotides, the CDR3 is TGTGCCAGCAGCTTAGGGGGAGAGGGAGCGCCCCAGCATTTT. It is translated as CASSLGGEGAPQHF.

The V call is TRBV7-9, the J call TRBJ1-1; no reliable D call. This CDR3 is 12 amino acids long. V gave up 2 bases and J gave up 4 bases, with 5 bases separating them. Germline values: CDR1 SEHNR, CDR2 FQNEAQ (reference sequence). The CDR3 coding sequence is TGTGCCAGCAGCTTAATATCCACTGAAGCTTTCTTT. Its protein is CASSLISTEAFF.

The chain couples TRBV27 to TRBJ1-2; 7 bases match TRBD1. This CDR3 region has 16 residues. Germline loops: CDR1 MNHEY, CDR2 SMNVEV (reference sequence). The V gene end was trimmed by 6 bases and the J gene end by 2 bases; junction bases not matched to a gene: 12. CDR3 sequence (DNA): TGTGCCAGCAGCTCCACAACGGACAGGAGGAACTATGGCTACACCTTC. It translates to CASSSTTDRRNYGYTF.

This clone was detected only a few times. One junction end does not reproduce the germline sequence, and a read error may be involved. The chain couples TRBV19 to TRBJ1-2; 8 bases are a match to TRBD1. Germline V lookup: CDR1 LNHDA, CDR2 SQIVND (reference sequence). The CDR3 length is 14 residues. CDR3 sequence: CASRIGQGGYGYTF. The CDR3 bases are TGTGCCAGTAGGATAGGACAGGGCGGCTATGGCTACACCTTC.

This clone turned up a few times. Written as DNA, the CDR3 is TGTGCCAGCAGTTCAGACAGGGAGAACACTGAAGCTTTCTTT. Protein sequence: CASSSDRENTEAFF. The chain employs TRBV27 and TRBJ1-1, with 7 bases identical to TRBD1. The CDR3 runs to 14 residues. Germline CDR1 and CDR2: MNHEY and SMNVEV (reference sequence). Trimming removed 4 bases from V and 1 base from J; junction bases left unmatched: 3.

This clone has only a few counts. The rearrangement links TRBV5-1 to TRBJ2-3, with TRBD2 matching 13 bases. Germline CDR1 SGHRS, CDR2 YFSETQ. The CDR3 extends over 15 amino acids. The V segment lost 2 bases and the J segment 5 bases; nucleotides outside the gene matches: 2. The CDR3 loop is CASSLLAGGIDTQYF. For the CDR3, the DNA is TGCGCCAGCAGCTTACTAGCGGGGGGGATAGATACGCAGTATTTT.

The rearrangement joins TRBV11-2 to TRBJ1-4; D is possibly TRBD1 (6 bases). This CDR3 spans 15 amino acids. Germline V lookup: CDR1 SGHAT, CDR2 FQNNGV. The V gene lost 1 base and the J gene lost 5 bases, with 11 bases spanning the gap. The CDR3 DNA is TGTGCCAGCAGCTTAGGGACAGTTGCGAATGAAAAACTGTTTTTT. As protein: CASSLGTVANEKLFF.